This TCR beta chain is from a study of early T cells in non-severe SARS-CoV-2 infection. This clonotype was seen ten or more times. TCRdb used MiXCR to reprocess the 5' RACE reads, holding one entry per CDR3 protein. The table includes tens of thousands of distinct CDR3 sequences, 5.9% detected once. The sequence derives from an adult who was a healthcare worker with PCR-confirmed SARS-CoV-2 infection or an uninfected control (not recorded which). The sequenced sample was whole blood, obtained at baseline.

Written as DNA, the CDR3 is TGTGCCAGCAGTTACGTGGGTGGGGGACACAATGAGCAGTTCTTC. It encodes CASSYVGGGHNEQFF. The chain couples TRBV6-6 to TRBJ2-1, with D perhaps assigned TRBD1 or TRBD2 (5 bases each). Trimming removed 2 bases at V and 5 bases at J, with 13 bases between. From germline, CDR1 is MNHNY and CDR2 SVGAGI (reference sequence). This CDR3 region has 15 residues.